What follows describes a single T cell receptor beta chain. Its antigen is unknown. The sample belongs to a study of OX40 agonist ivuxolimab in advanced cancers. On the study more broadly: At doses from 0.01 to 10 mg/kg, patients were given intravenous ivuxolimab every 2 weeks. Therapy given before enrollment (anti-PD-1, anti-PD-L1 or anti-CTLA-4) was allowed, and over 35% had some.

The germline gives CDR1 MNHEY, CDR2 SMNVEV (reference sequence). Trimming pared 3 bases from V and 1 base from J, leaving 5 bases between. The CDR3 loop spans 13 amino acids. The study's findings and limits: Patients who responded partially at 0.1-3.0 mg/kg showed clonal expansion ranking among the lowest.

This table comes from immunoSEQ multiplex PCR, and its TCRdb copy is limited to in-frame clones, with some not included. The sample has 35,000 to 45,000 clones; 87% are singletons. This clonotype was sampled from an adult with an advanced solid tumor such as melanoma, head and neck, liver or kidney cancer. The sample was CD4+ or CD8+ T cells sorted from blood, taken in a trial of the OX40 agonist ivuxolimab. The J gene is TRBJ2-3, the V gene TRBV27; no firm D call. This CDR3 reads CASSFRGTDTQYF. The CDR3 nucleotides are TGTGCCAGCAGTTTCAGAGGCACAGATACGCAGTATTTT.